These T cell receptor beta chains were read from a single sample in a study of blood T cell repertoires in COVID-19. Libraries were prepared by immunoSEQ multiplex PCR; TCRdb keeps only in-frame clonotypes and omits some of them. The sample carries under 75,000 clones, more than 65% recorded once. Material for sequencing was peripheral blood. These receptors came from a woman in her sixties or seventies with acute or convalescent COVID-19. Each CDR3 is given with its conserved first and last residue. The order of the fields is J gene, V gene, D gene, clone size, CDR3 protein, CDR3 DNA. A D gene is named only where the DNA matches it firmly. The size entry is marked missing in some rows and otherwise reads once, few, many or a size class.

TRBJ2-5 | TRBV28 | TRBD2 | few | CASSSIGTSEETQYF | TGTGCCAGCAGCTCGATCGGGACTAGCGAAGAGACCCAGTACTTC
TRBJ2-2 | TRBV30 | TRBD2 | - | CAWSGLAFTGELFF | TGTGCCTGGAGTGGACTAGCCTTCACCGGGGAGCTGTTTTTT
TRBJ1-1 | TRBV3-1/TRBV3-2 | - | - | CATGGNTEAFF | TGTGCCACCGGGGGGAACACTGAAGCTTTCTTT
TRBJ2-5 | TRBV9 | TRBD2 | - | CASSEVGLAGVETQYF | TGTGCCAGCAGCGAAGTTGGACTAGCGGGGGTGGAGACCCAGTACTTC
TRBJ2-5 | TRBV4-1 | TRBD2 | - | CASSQDGTSGGETQYF | TGCGCCAGCAGCCAAGATGGGACTAGCGGGGGTGAGACCCAGTACTTC
TRBJ2-3 | TRBV10-3 | - | - | CAISESERFTSTDTQYF | TGTGCCATCAGTGAGTCTGAGCGTTTCACTAGCACAGATACGCAGTATTTT
TRBJ2-5 | TRBV19 | - | - | CASSIGGGLRETQYF | TGTGCCAGTAGTATCGGAGGGGGCCTTCGGGAGACCCAGTACTTC
TRBJ2-1 | TRBV6-2/TRBV6-3 | - | once | CASSLASDTRMRNEQFF | TGTGCCAGCAGTCTTGCATCAGACACCAGAATGAGAAATGAGCAGTTCTTC
TRBJ2-1 | TRBV10-2 | - | - | CASSESKMGARNEQFF | TGCGCCAGCAGTGAGTCGAAGATGGGGGCCCGGAATGAGCAGTTCTTC
TRBJ1-6 | TRBV12-5 | - | - | CASGDLDSFSSPLHF | TGTGCTAGTGGTGACCTGGACAGTTTTAGTTCACCCCTCCACTTT
TRBJ1-1 | TRBV25-1 | - | - | CASTYLLQGKLGVEAFF | TGTGCCAGCACTTACCTTTTGCAGGGGAAATTAGGTGTTGAAGCTTTCTTT
TRBJ2-5 | TRBV27 | TRBD1 | - | CASSSGTGGAAGSGTQYF | TGTGCCAGCAGTTCCGGGACAGGGGGCGCGGCGGGTAGTGGGACCCAGTACTTC
TRBJ2-1 | TRBV4-2 | TRBD2 | - | CASSRSGGAGNEQFF | TGTGCCAGCAGCCGTAGCGGGGGGGCCGGGAATGAGCAGTTCTTC
TRBJ2-5 | TRBV27 | TRBD1 | - | CASSLSTGGWTQYF | TGTGCCAGCAGTTTATCCACAGGGGGCTGGACCCAGTACTTC
TRBJ1-2 | TRBV6-1 | - | - | CASSEGHLARYGYTF | TGTGCCAGCAGTGAAGGACACCTTGCACGCTATGGCTACACCTTC
TRBJ2-3 | TRBV9 | TRBD2 | - | CASSETSGGSSTDTQYF | TGTGCCAGCAGCGAAACTAGCGGGGGCTCTAGCACAGATACGCAGTATTTT
TRBJ2-3 | TRBV15 | TRBD2 | - | CATSPDLPSGRTNRWGTDTQYF | TGTGCCACCAGCCCTGATTTACCTAGCGGCCGCACTAACCGGTGGGGCACAGATACGCAGTATTTT
TRBJ1-1 | TRBV21-1 | - | - | CASSKGLEAFF | TGTGCCAGCAGCAAGGGCCTTGAAGCTTTCTTT
TRBJ1-5 | TRBV2 | TRBD1 | - | CASRTGLSNQPQHF | TGTGCCAGCCGGACAGGGCTAAGCAATCAGCCCCAGCATTTT
TRBJ1-1 | TRBV29-1 | - | - | CSSRGGGEVGTEAFF | TGCAGCTCACGGGGAGGAGGGGAGGTCGGCACTGAAGCTTTCTTT
TRBJ2-1 | TRBV2 | TRBD1 | few | CASSEMGTGLVNEQFF | TGTGCCAGCAGCGAAATGGGGACAGGCCTGGTTAATGAGCAGTTCTTC
TRBJ1-1 | TRBV9 | - | - | CASSPRVSPRGNTEAFF | TGTGCCAGCAGCCCTCGGGTGTCACCTAGAGGGAACACTGAAGCTTTCTTT
TRBJ2-7 | TRBV5-5 | - | - | CASSYRVTYEQYF | TGTGCCAGCAGCTACAGGGTAACCTACGAGCAGTACTTC
TRBJ2-7 | TRBV3-1/TRBV3-2 | - | - | CASSQGHLGEQYF | TGTGCCAGCAGCCAGGGACATCTAGGAGAGCAGTACTTC
TRBJ1-1 | TRBV2 | TRBD1 | - | CASILDRGETEAFF | TGTGCCAGCATTTTAGACAGGGGAGAAACTGAAGCTTTCTTT
TRBJ2-1 | TRBV2 | - | - | CASKDVAYNEQFF | TGTGCCAGCAAAGATGTAGCCTACAATGAGCAGTTCTTC
TRBJ1-1 | TRBV3-1/TRBV3-2 | - | few | CASSLTEDEAFF | TGTGCCAGCAGCTTAACAGAAGACGAAGCTTTCTTT
TRBJ1-4 | TRBV6-5 | - | - | CASTPRTATREKLFF | TGTGCCAGCACCCCCCGGACAGCAACAAGGGAAAAACTGTTTTTT
TRBJ1-1 | TRBV6-1 | TRBD1 | - | CASSDRQGRAFF | TGTGCCAGCAGTGACAGACAGGGTAGGGCTTTCTTT
TRBJ2-5 | TRBV7-2 | - | - | CASSLASSQGDTQYF | TGTGCCAGCAGCTTAGCGTCGTCCCAGGGTGACACCCAGTACTTC
TRBJ2-3 | TRBV7-6 | TRBD2 | few | CASSLRGAGLTDTQYF | TGTGCCAGCAGCTTACGTGGAGCGGGGCTGACAGATACGCAGTATTTT
TRBJ2-5 | TRBV6-2/TRBV6-3 | TRBD2 | - | CASSYSRLAGGATQYF | TGTGCCAGCAGTTACTCGCGGCTAGCGGGGGGGGCGACCCAGTACTTC
TRBJ1-4 | TRBV4-3 | TRBD1 | - | CASSQERQGLDHEKLFF | TGCGCCAGCAGCCAGGAGAGACAGGGATTGGATCATGAAAAACTGTTTTTT
TRBJ1-6 | TRBV25-1 | - | - | CASSPGEYNSPLHF | TGTGCCAGCAGTCCAGGGGAGTATAATTCACCCCTCCACTTT
TRBJ2-7 | TRBV3-1/TRBV3-2 | TRBD2 | once | CASSQEVGRGGREQYF | TGTGCCAGCAGCCAAGAGGTAGGACGGGGGGGCCGCGAGCAGTACTTC
TRBJ2-2 | TRBV10-3 | - | few | CAVRTANTGELFF | TGTGCCGTCCGCACAGCGAACACCGGGGAGCTGTTTTTT
TRBJ2-1 | TRBV5-4 | TRBD2 | - | CASSLRGGQWEQFF | TGTGCCAGCAGCTTGCGGGGGGGCCAGTGGGAGCAGTTCTTC
TRBJ2-7 | TRBV28 | - | few | CATYTGDEQYF | TGTGCCACCTACACCGGGGACGAGCAGTACTTC
TRBJ2-3 | TRBV29-1 | TRBD1 | - | CSGEDRVRGTDTQYF | TGCAGCGGGGAAGACAGGGTCCGGGGCACAGATACGCAGTATTTT
TRBJ2-2 | TRBV15 | TRBD1 | - | CATNRGLTGELFF | TGTGCCACCAACAGGGGGCTCACCGGGGAGCTGTTTTTT
TRBJ1-2 | TRBV7-2 | TRBD1 | once | CASSFGTDYNYGYTF | TGTGCCAGCAGTTTCGGGACAGACTATAACTATGGCTACACCTTC
TRBJ2-3 | TRBV2 | - | - | CASSPRTGERADTQYF | TGTGCCAGCAGTCCCCGAACGGGGGAGAGAGCAGATACGCAGTATTTT
TRBJ1-1 | TRBV9 | TRBD1 | - | CASGQGRNTEAFF | TGTGCCAGCGGACAGGGGAGGAACACTGAAGCTTTCTTT
TRBJ1-5 | TRBV4-2 | TRBD1 | - | CASSQWTGVNQPQHF | TGTGCCAGCAGCCAATGGACAGGAGTCAATCAGCCCCAGCATTTT
TRBJ2-5 | TRBV23-1 | TRBD1 | - | CASSHSGTGGLRQETQYF | TGCGCCAGCAGTCACTCCGGGACAGGGGGTCTCCGACAAGAGACCCAGTACTTC
TRBJ2-7 | TRBV19 | TRBD2 | - | CASSTRPSGGASPQYF | TGTGCCAGTAGTACCCGTCCTAGCGGGGGTGCTTCTCCGCAGTACTTC
TRBJ2-7 | TRBV7-2 | TRBD1 | - | CASSLGQGRTYEQYF | TGTGCCAGCAGCTTAGGACAGGGGCGGACCTACGAGCAGTACTTC
TRBJ2-6 | TRBV19 | - | few | CASSGQDLGANVLTF | TGTGCCAGTAGTGGGCAGGATCTGGGGGCCAACGTCCTGACTTTC
TRBJ2-7 | TRBV14 | TRBD2 | - | CASSQAGGYEQYF | TGTGCCAGCAGCCAAGCGGGGGGGTACGAGCAGTACTTC
TRBJ1-2 | TRBV15 | - | - | CATSRDRSGFIASYGYTF | TGTGCCACCAGCAGAGATCGGTCGGGGTTCATTGCTAGCTATGGCTACACCTTC
TRBJ2-2 | TRBV11-2 | TRBD1 | - | CASSSRTGYTGELFF | TGTGCCAGCAGCTCCCGGACAGGGTACACCGGGGAGCTGTTTTTT
TRBJ1-4 | TRBV27 | TRBD1 | - | CASSSETGGEEKLFF | TGTGCCAGCAGTTCGGAGACAGGGGGCGAGGAAAAACTGTTTTTT
TRBJ2-1 | TRBV5-1 | - | - | CASSLIEGSYNEQFF | TGCGCCAGCAGCTTGATCGAGGGCTCCTACAATGAGCAGTTCTTC
TRBJ2-7 | TRBV5-4 | TRBD2 | - | CASSPSGTLGSEQYF | TGTGCCAGCAGCCCGAGCGGGACCCTGGGGAGCGAGCAGTACTTC